The 30 T cell receptor beta chains in this list originate from one sample, sequenced in a study of tumor and adjacent non-tumor tissue in lung cancer. This sample's RNA came from whole unsorted tissue. A modified ARM-PCR protocol with three rounds of nested PCR amplified TCRbeta. TCRdb reanalysed the multiplex PCR reads using MiXCR and keeps one entry per CDR3 protein. The data show roughly 93,000 distinct CDR3 sequences, about 67% seen once. The specimen was lung tumor tissue. These receptors all stem from a man aged 55-75 years with non-small cell lung cancer.

A remark on this clonotype: One base away lies a much larger clone, so this may be a sequencing read error. The gene calls are TRBV4-1 and TRBJ2-1; D uncertain. The CDR3 runs 15 residues. Germline V lookup: CDR1 MGHRA, CDR2 YSYEKL. The chain's CDR3 is CASNQDSGALNEQFF. DNA of the CDR3: TGCGCCAGCAACCAAGATAGTGGCGCCTTGAATGAGCAGTTCTTC.

The V gene is TRBV7-8, the J gene TRBJ2-1, with D possibly matching TRBD2 (6 bases). Germline CDR1 is SGHVS and CDR2 is FQNEAQ. V was clipped by 5 bases and J by 9 bases, with 17 bases between them. The CDR3 has 14 amino acids. CDR3 in amino acids: CASSPGWRGGEQFF. CDR3 DNA: TGTGCCAGCAGCCCCGGATGGCGGGGTGGTGAGCAGTTCTTC.

Ten or more counts support this clonotype. A much larger clone lies one base from this, so it may be a read error. The chain recombines TRBV28 with TRBJ2-7, with D maybe TRBD2 (5 bases). Germline-derived CDR1 and CDR2 are MDHEN and SYDVKM. CDR3 length equals 15 residues. The CDR3 DNA is TGTGCCGGCAGTCCCCGCGGTAGCGCGAGCTACGAGCAGTACTTC. Protein product: CAGSPRGSASYEQYF.

This clonotype has a count of ten or more. V usage is TRBV6-6 and J usage is TRBJ2-2, with TRBD1 matching 10 bases. Per germline, CDR1 MNHNY and CDR2 SVGAGI (reference sequence). The CDR3 extends over 19 amino acids. The V segment lost 6 bases and the J segment 1 base; nucleotides outside the gene matches: 14. This CDR3 is CASSLRLGQGGKNTGELFF. For the CDR3, the DNA is TGTGCCAGCAGCTTACGGCTAGGACAGGGGGGAAAGAACACCGGGGAGCTGTTTTTT.

A note on this clonotype: This may be a read error: a much more frequent sequence differs by one nucleotide. The final CDR3 position lacks the conserved phenylalanine or tryptophan, pointing to a likely read error. The V and J genes are TRBV4-2 and TRBJ2-3; maybe TRBD2 (6 bases). The CDR3 covers 15 residues. With 1 base removed from V and 5 bases from J, the gap between germline ends came to 13 bases. Germline CDR1 LGHNA, CDR2 YNFKEQ. CDR3 residues: CASSQVGGKGDTQYL. The DNA of the CDR3 is TGTGCCAGCAGCCAAGTGGGCGGGAAGGGAGATACGCAGTATCTT.

The V and J genes are TRBV29-1 and TRBJ1-2; D remains unclear. The CDR3 runs 12 residues. Germline CDR1 SQVTM, CDR2 ANQGSEA. V gave up 1 base and J gave up 5 bases, with 8 bases separating them. For the CDR3, the DNA is TGCAGCGTTGAAGTTACAGATTATGGCTACACCTTC. This gives the protein CSVEVTDYGYTF.

As concerns this clonotype: At one of its ends the junction is not consistent with the germline gene, which may arise from a read error. The chain employs TRBV11-2 and TRBJ2-1, with 7 bases aligning to TRBD1. Germline V gene data show CDR1 as SGHAT and CDR2 as FQNNGV. CDR3 length equals 15 residues. CDR3 sequence (DNA): TGTGTCAGCGGCTTAGTACTCACAGGGGACAATGAGCAGTTCTTC. Residues: CVSGLVLTGDNEQFF.

Concerning this clonotype: This sequence may be a read error, since a much larger clone differs from it by one base. V and J are TRBV19 and TRBJ2-6, with TRBD1 identical over 8 bases. The CDR3 totals 16 residues. Looked up from germline, CDR1 is LNHDA and CDR2 is SQIVND (reference sequence). The CDR3 DNA is TGTGCCAGTAGTATGCGACAGGGGCAAGGGGCCAACGTCCTGGCTTTC. It translates to CASSMRQGQGANVLAF.

The chain uses TRBV6-2 or TRBV6-3 and TRBJ2-2; TRBD1 matches at 9 bases. The CDR3 spans 13 residues. Germline V gives CDR1 MNHEY, CDR2 SVGEGT. The J segment lost 7 bases and the V segment lost 7 bases, leaving 4 bases of the junction unmatched. CDR3 nucleotides: TGTGCCAGCATACGACAGGGGGTCGGGGAGCTGTTTTTT. Translation: CASIRQGVGELFF.

This chain connects TRBV6-2 or TRBV6-3 to TRBJ2-7; D is uncertain. This CDR3 region has 16 residues. In germline, CDR1 is MNHEY, CDR2 SVGEGT. CDR3 nucleotides: TGTGCAATCAGTTACTCGCACGGTGGGGAATCCCTCGAGCAGTACTTC. Protein: CAISYSHGGESLEQYF.

This clonotype came up a few times. The rearrangement links TRBV6-1 to TRBJ1-1; weak D call: TRBD1 (5 bases). Per the germline V gene, CDR1 is MNHNS and CDR2 is SASEGT. The V gene lost 3 bases and the J gene lost 2 bases, with 10 bases spanning the gap. The CDR3 covers 14 residues. CDR3 amino acids: CASSEQGANTEAFF. The CDR3 nucleotides read TGTGCCAGCAGTGAGCAGGGTGCTAACACTGAAGCTTTCTTT.

To note about this clonotype: One end of the junction varies from germline; a read error may be responsible. This chain joins TRBV28 and TRBJ1-5; tentatively, D is TRBD1 (5 bases). The CDR3 has 14 residues. CDR1 and CDR2 (germline): MDHEN, SYDVKM. The CDR3 spells CASSAGLINQPQHF. CDR3 in DNA: TGTGCCAGCAGTGCAGGGTTGATCAATCAACCCCAGCATTTT.

This clonotype showed up just a few times. Possible read error: a much larger clone is one base away. The rearrangement joins TRBV11-2 to TRBJ1-1; D gene ambiguous. Germline V gene data show CDR1 as SGHAT and CDR2 as FQNNGV. The CDR3 covers 15 residues. Here the CDR3 reads CTSSLDPAGNTEAFF. In DNA, the CDR3 is TGTACCAGCAGCTTAGATCCTGCGGGGAACACTGAAGCTTTCTTT.

This chain links TRBV11-2 with TRBJ1-1, with TRBD1 as a possible D gene (6 bases). CDR1 and CDR2 (germline): SGHAT, FQNNGV. The CDR3 contains 15 residues. The CDR3 sequence is CTSSPWDTRNTEAFF. CDR3 in DNA: TGTACTAGCAGCCCTTGGGACACCAGGAACACTGAAGCTTTCTTT.

For this clonotype: A much larger clonotype is one base distant, so this may be a read error. The V call is TRBV5-4, the J call TRBJ2-5; 7 bases are shared with TRBD2. V shed 4 bases and J 1 base; nucleotides not matched to a gene: 4. CDR3 length equals 14 residues. The germline V gene encodes CDR1 SGHNT and CDR2 YYREEE (reference sequence). CDR3 DNA: TGTGCCAGCAGCGTGGGGGGGGGCCAAGAGACCCAGTACTTC. This sequence encodes CASSVGGGQETQYF. Combining the CDR3 with reference TRBV5-4 and TRBJ2-5 gives the whole variable domain ETGVTQSPTHLIKTRGQQVTLRCSSQSGHNTVSWYQQALGQGPQFIFQYYREEENGRGNFPPRFSGLQFPNYSSELNVNALELDDSALYLCASSVGGGQETQYFGPGTRLLVL.

The chain carries TRBV5-5 and TRBJ1-4; 9 nucleotides align to TRBD1. The CDR3 is made up of 15 amino acids. The V gene end was trimmed by 2 bases and the J gene end by 3 bases; junction bases not matched to a gene: 2. Germline V CDR1 and CDR2: SGHKS, YYEKEE (reference sequence). The CDR3 here is CASSLQGAANEKLFF. CDR3 sequence (DNA): TGTGCCAGCAGCTTACAGGGGGCGGCTAATGAAAAACTGTTTTTT.

On this clonotype: This clone may be a read error of a much larger clone one base away. The chain combines TRBV20-1 with TRBJ1-1; perhaps TRBD1 as D (6 bases). The CDR3 has 14 residues. The V and J ends lost 6 bases and 8 bases respectively, with 22 bases between them. CDR1 is DFQATT, CDR2 SNEGSKA, per germline (reference sequence). The CDR3 here is CSAGIQGARGEAFF. The DNA of the CDR3 is TGCAGTGCCGGAATACAGGGCGCTCGGGGGGAAGCTTTCTTT.

Of note for this clonotype: The junction differs from germline at one of its ends, possibly a read error. V gene TRBV11-2 combines with J gene TRBJ1-5; 7 bases are a match to TRBD1. CDR3 size: 14 residues. Germline values: CDR1 SGHAT, CDR2 FQNNGV. The CDR3 loop reads CASSLAGGIQPQHF. The CDR3 coding sequence is TGTGCCAGCAGCTTAGCAGGGGGAATCCAGCCCCAGCATTTC.

In its sample, this clonotype was seen many times. V gene TRBV6-2 or TRBV6-3 combines with J gene TRBJ2-1, with a possible D match to TRBD1 (6 bases). The V gene lost 1 base and the J gene lost 4 bases, with 17 bases spanning the gap. Germline lookup yields CDR1 MNHEY and CDR2 SVGEGT. The CDR3 loop spans 17 amino acids. This chain's CDR3 is CASSYLTGQFQYNEQFF. As DNA, the CDR3 is TGTGCCAGCAGTTACTTAACTGGACAGTTCCAGTACAATGAGCAGTTCTTC.

This clonotype was counted at least ten times. This chain uses TRBV29-1 with TRBJ2-1; D gene unclear. The CDR3 spans 13 residues. The V gene lost 4 bases and the J gene lost 10 bases, with 17 bases spanning the gap. Per the germline V gene, CDR1 is SQVTM and CDR2 is ANQGSEA. CDR3 DNA sequence: TGCAGCGTTGGACAAGACCTCCTTGGCGAGCAGTTCTTC. Its protein is CSVGQDLLGEQFF.

Concerning this clonotype itself: The junction departs from germline at one end; a sequencing error may be responsible. The chain carries TRBV29-1 and TRBJ2-2; the D gene is possibly TRBD2 (7 bases). Germline V gene lookup returns CDR1 SQVTM and CDR2 ANQGSEA. The CDR3 has 15 amino acids. CDR3: CSVEDIGGDTRELSF. CDR3 DNA: TGCAGCGTTGAAGACATAGGGGGGGACACCAGGGAGCTGTCTTTT.

This chain uses TRBV5-5 with TRBJ2-1; the D is unclear. V was cut by 6 bases and J by 5 bases, with 15 bases left in between. Looked up from germline, CDR1 is SGHKS and CDR2 is YYEKEE (reference sequence). The CDR3 spans 14 residues. CDR3 in DNA: TGTGCCAGCACCCCGTGGGATAATAACAATGAGCAGTTCTTC. Translated, it gives CASTPWDNNNEQFF.

In regard to this clonotype: The CDR3 does not close with the conserved phenylalanine or tryptophan, likely indicating a read error. The chain recombines TRBV11-3 with TRBJ2-5; maybe TRBD2 (7 bases). The CDR3 is 15 amino acids. Germline loops: CDR1 SGHNT, CDR2 YENEEA. The CDR3 coding sequence is TGTACCAGTAACTTAGGGGGGGGGAAACAAGAGACCCAGTACCTC. Encoded protein: CTSNLGGGKQETQYL.

As regards this clonotype: The CDR3 end shows no conserved phenylalanine or tryptophan, and so a read error is likely. The chain has TRBV4-2 and TRBJ2-2, with 10 positions matching TRBD2. CDR1 is LGHNA, CDR2 YNFKEQ, per germline. V dropped 7 bases and J dropped 0; count of bases not matched to a gene: 8. The CDR3 sequence is 17 residues long. Here the CDR3 reads CASIQGLAGANTGELFL. CDR3 nucleotides: TGTGCCAGCATTCAAGGTCTAGCGGGGGCGAACACCGGGGAGCTGTTTTTG.

At least ten counts were recorded for this clonotype. V gene TRBV11-2 combines with J gene TRBJ2-3; 8 positions match TRBD1. The CDR3 has 14 residues. CDR1 is SGHAT and CDR2 is FQNNGV in the germline V gene. V lost 5 bases and J lost 4; bases outside the gene matches: 5. The CDR3 sequence is CASSKGQGSDTQYF. In nucleotides, the CDR3 is TGTGCCAGCAGCAAAGGACAGGGTTCAGATACGCAGTATTTT.

The rearrangement uses TRBV20-1 and TRBJ2-2; 10 bases align to TRBD1. V was clipped by 2 bases and J by 7 bases; unmatched bases: 7. In germline, CDR1 is DFQATT, CDR2 SNEGSKA (reference sequence). The CDR3 is 15 residues long. The CDR3 region has the DNA TGCAGTGCTAGAAATGACAGGGGGCAAGGCGGGGAGCTGTTTTTT. It yields the protein CSARNDRGQGGELFF.

CDR3 region: CASSPSESGANVLTF. In nucleotides, the CDR3 is TGTGCCAGCAGCCCGTCAGAGTCTGGGGCCAACGTCCTGACTTTC. The chain employs TRBV7-2 and TRBJ2-6, with no clear D. This CDR3 contains 15 residues. CDR1 SGHTA and CDR2 FQGNSA come from the germline V gene. Between the trimmed V and J ends, which lost 5 bases and 1 base, there was a span of 9 bases.

The chain has TRBV5-5 and TRBJ2-5; 8 positions match TRBD2. CDR1 SGHKS and CDR2 YYEKEE come from the germline V gene (reference sequence). The V gene end was trimmed by 7 bases and the J gene end by 3 bases; junction bases not matched to a gene: 11. The CDR3 is made up of 15 amino acids. The CDR3 spells CASCLLGTREETQYF. In DNA form, the CDR3 reads TGTGCCAGCTGCCTTCTCGGGACTAGGGAAGAGACCCAGTACTTC. Variable domain in full (rest from reference TRBV5-5 and TRBJ2-5): DAGVTQSPTHLIKTRGQQVTLRCSPISGHKSVSWYQQVLGQGPQFIFQYYEKEERGRGNFPDRFSARQFPNYSSELNVNALLLGDSALYLCASCLLGTREETQYFGPGTRLLVL.

Regarding this clonotype: One base away lies a much larger clone, so this may be a sequencing read error. The rearrangement uses TRBV5-1 and TRBJ2-7; TRBD1 agrees at 8 bases. The CDR3 is made up of 14 amino acids. Germline V CDR1 and CDR2: SGHRS, YFSETQ. DNA of the CDR3: TGCGCCAGCAGCTTGTTGCAGGGGGCCTACGTGCAGTACTTC. This translates into CASSLLQGAYVQYF.

Concerning this clonotype itself: A read error may account for a junction end that differs from germline. CDR3 residues: CGVERTSGGRSTDTQYF. For the CDR3, the DNA is TGCGGCGTCGAAAGGACTAGCGGGGGGAGGAGCACAGATACGCAGTATTTT. V gene TRBV29-1 combines with J gene TRBJ2-3, with 14 bases identical to TRBD2. The CDR3 is made up of 17 amino acids. CDR1 is SQVTM and CDR2 is ANQGSEA in the germline V gene.